These 4 T cell receptor beta chains share one sample of origin, sequenced in a study of blood T cell repertoires in COVID-19. Sequencing was performed with immunoSEQ multiplex PCR; in TCRdb, only in-frame clones are kept and a portion is missing. Here the sample spans about 250,000 clones, about 84% being singletons. Sequencing was performed on peripheral blood. The source is an elderly woman with acute or convalescent COVID-19.

The CDR3 nucleotides read TGTGCCAGCTCGCCGCCGGTCACGGGGGTAGAGCTGTTTTTT. Protein sequence: CASSPPVTGVELFF. V usage is TRBV18 and J usage is TRBJ1-4; perhaps TRBD1 as D (5 bases). The CDR3 runs to 14 residues. Trimming left V 6 bases short and J 14 bases short, with 22 bases between. Per the germline V gene, CDR1 is KGHSH and CDR2 is LQKENI.

The V call is TRBV7-9, the J call TRBJ1-1; perhaps TRBD1 as D (5 bases). V shed 9 bases and J shed 0 bases, with 8 bases lying between them. The CDR3 is made up of 12 amino acids. From germline, CDR1 is SEHNR and CDR2 FQNEAQ (reference sequence). The CDR3 spells CASGGVNTEAFF. In DNA, the CDR3 is TGTGCCAGTGGGGGGGTGAACACTGAAGCTTTCTTT. The full variable domain, its missing parts supplied by reference TRBV7-9 and TRBJ1-1, is DTGVSQNPRHKITKRGQNVTFRCDPISEHNRLYWYRQTLGQGPEFLTYFQNEAQLEKSRLLSDRFSAERPKGSFSTLEIQRTEQGDSAMYLCASGGVNTEAFFGQGTRLTVV.

This clone was observed once. The genes are TRBV30 and TRBJ2-3, with 8 nucleotides matching TRBD1. From germline, CDR1 is GTSNPN and CDR2 SVGIG (reference sequence). The CDR3 has 16 amino acids. After removal of 5 bases from V and 3 bases from J, the junction contained 13 bases not matched to a gene. The CDR3 protein is CAWDPRDRLATDTQYF. The CDR3 nucleotides read TGTGCCTGGGACCCCCGGGACAGGCTAGCGACAGATACGCAGTATTTT.

J is TRBJ1-6 and V is TRBV25-1; possible D gene TRBD1, 5 bases. Germline values: CDR1 MGHDK, CDR2 SYGVNS. V was pared by 6 bases and J by 6 bases, with 9 bases between. The CDR3 has 13 amino acids. CDR3 amino acids: CASRETVNSPLHF. CDR3 DNA sequence: TGTGCCAGCAGAGAGACAGTTAATTCACCCCTCCACTTT.